The following is a T cell receptor beta chain sequence with its context. A Seattle source enrolled patients during active infection and followed them longitudinally. The data are from a study of blood T cell repertoires in COVID-19. Study at large: Acute-phase and convalescent COVID-19 samples originated in the United States, Italy and Spain. Sample material is recorded as cDNA or gDNA derived from T cells, B-cell-depleted T cells, or PBMCs.

Between the trimmed V and J ends, which lost 5 bases and 0 bases, there was a span of 8 bases. The CDR3 extends over 13 amino acids. Germline V gives CDR1 GTSNPN, CDR2 SVGIG (reference sequence). Original processing notes: Amplification from reference gene primers served as the basis for estimated nucleated cell counts. Repertoires were generated with immunoSEQ multiplex PCR, while TCRdb's copy carries only in-frame clones and drops some. D and trimming were read from the DNA, whereas the V and J calls and clone size are those reported in that table. The sample carries about 530,000 clones, roughly 89% recorded once.

The clonotype originates from a woman aged 45-65 years with COVID-19, enrolled during active disease. The chain has TRBV30 and TRBJ1-3; D is undetermined. Sample: peripheral blood. The CDR3 DNA sequence: TGTGCCTGGTGTTCGGGCTCTGGAAACACCATATATTTT. Residues: CAWCSGSGNTIYF.